The rows below give T cell receptor beta chains drawn from one sample of a study of T cell responses to AZD1222 COVID-19 vaccine. The protocol was immunoSEQ multiplex PCR, while the TCRdb copy is restricted to in-frame clones and leaves out a portion. The sample carries around 90,000 clones, roughly 90% recorded once. Material: peripheral blood, obtained on day 0 of AZD1222 vaccination. These receptors were obtained from an adult in good health. CDR3s include the opening cysteine and the closing phenylalanine or tryptophan. Each record gives: J gene, D gene, clone size, CDR3 length, V gene, CDR3 protein, CDR3 DNA. D genes are given only for firm matches. Clone size is given for some rows only: seen once, a few or many times, or a class if the clone is expanded.

>TRBJ1-4|NA|NA|14|TRBV7-9
CASRGVATNEKLFF
TGTGCCAGCAGAGGAGTTGCAACTAATGAAAAACTGTTTTTT
>TRBJ1-2|NA|NA|13|TRBV18
CASSPTGDYGYTF
TGTGCCAGCTCACCAACGGGAGACTATGGCTACACCTTC
>TRBJ2-1|TRBD2|NA|16|TRBV11-3
CASSPPGLAGHNEQFF
TGTGCCAGCAGCCCCCCCGGACTAGCGGGGCACAATGAGCAGTTCTTC
>TRBJ2-5|NA|NA|18|TRBV11-2
CASSLRLRGSNFRWTQYF
TGTGCCAGCAGCTTAAGGTTAAGGGGCAGTAACTTCCGGTGGACCCAGTACTTC
>TRBJ2-3|NA|NA|13|TRBV28
CASRPYAAGTQYF
TGTGCCAGCAGGCCCTACGCGGCAGGTACGCAGTATTTT
>TRBJ2-2|TRBD2|NA|18|TRBV5-1
CASSLGLAGAISTGELFF
TGCGCCAGCAGCCTCGGACTAGCGGGGGCAATTAGCACCGGGGAGCTGTTTTTT
>TRBJ2-5|NA|NA|13|TRBV5-1
CASSLGGQETQYF
TGCGCCAGCAGCTTGGGGGGGCAGGAGACCCAGTACTTC
>TRBJ2-7|TRBD1|NA|14|TRBV5-1
CASSRGQGFLGQYF
TGCGCCAGCAGCAGAGGACAGGGCTTTCTTGGGCAGTACTTC
>TRBJ1-5|NA|NA|14|TRBV5-1
CASSLGLSGQPQHF
TGCGCCAGCAGCTTAGGTCTATCTGGGCAGCCCCAGCATTTT
>TRBJ1-1|NA|NA|14|TRBV30
CAWQVGPMNTEAFF
TGTGCCTGGCAGGTGGGGCCCATGAACACTGAAGCTTTCTTT
>TRBJ2-5|NA|NA|15|TRBV12-1
CASSTPGLAGETQYF
TGTGCCAGCAGCACTCCGGGACTAGCGGGGGAGACCCAGTACTTC
>TRBJ2-3|TRBD1|NA|14|TRBV5-1
CASSTDRGTDTQYF
TGCGCCAGCAGCACAGACAGGGGCACAGATACGCAGTATTTT
>TRBJ1-4|TRBD1|NA|16|TRBV4-1
CASSQESDRGWEKLFF
TGCGCCAGCAGCCAAGAGTCGGACAGGGGTTGGGAAAAACTGTTTTTT
>TRBJ2-7|TRBD1|NA|12|TRBV18
CASSRTSGTGIF
TGTGCCAGCTCCCGCACATCCGGGACAGGGATTTTC
>TRBJ2-3|NA|NA|17|TRBV4-3
CASSQVSAAPHTDTQYF
TGCGCCAGCAGCCAAGTTTCAGCAGCACCTCACACAGATACGCAGTATTTT
>TRBJ1-6|NA|NA|15|TRBV27
CASQSGTLYNSPLHF
TGTGCCAGCCAGTCCGGGACCCTCTATAATTCACCCCTCCACTTT
>TRBJ1-5|NA|once|17|TRBV10-3
CAISERFQPDSNQPQHF
TGTGCCATCAGTGAAAGGTTCCAACCTGATAGCAATCAGCCCCAGCATTTT
>TRBJ2-7|NA|NA|16|TRBV27
CASSAFPTGSPYEQYF
TGTGCCAGCAGTGCGTTTCCCACAGGTTCGCCCTACGAGCAGTACTTC
>TRBJ2-1|TRBD2|NA|18|TRBV7-2
CASSLGLAGGPRNNEQFF
TGTGCCAGCAGCTTAGGCCTAGCGGGGGGGCCTAGAAACAATGAGCAGTTCTTC